This TCR beta chain was identified in a study of T cells in Graves' hyperthyroidism and ophthalmopathy. Study details: Once the initial diagnosis was made, peripheral blood was obtained before any treatment.

This CDR3 contains 15 residues. The J segment lost 6 bases and the V segment lost 3 bases, leaving 4 bases of the junction unmatched. The germline gives CDR1 MGHDK, CDR2 SYGVNS. Amplification of TCR beta CDR3 regions used RNA as the template. The TCR CDR3 was amplified in a first-round RT-PCR using the HTBI primer set. From the multiplex PCR reads, TCRdb called clonotypes with MiXCR, one entry per CDR3 protein. The sample has fewer than 700,000 distinct CDR3 sequences, around 15% seen once; the top ten hold approximately 3.9%. This clonotype was found a few times. The antigen is unknown. Findings and caveats of the study: The model foresaw ophthalmopathy a median around 6.8 months prior to onset. Ophthalmopathy was distinguished from stable hyperthyroidism by 13 V-J signatures.

The chain combines TRBV25-1 with TRBJ1-5; TRBD1 aligns across 11 bases. Sequencing was done on a sample of blood. The source of this sequence is a woman aged 30 to 39 with Graves' hyperthyroidism. CDR3 sequence reads: CASSDRTGGVQPQHF. DNA for the CDR3: TGTGCCAGCAGTGACCGGACAGGGGGCGTTCAGCCCCAGCATTTT.